This T cell receptor (beta chain) was sequenced during a study of blood T cell repertoires in COVID-19. About the study: Whether acute or convalescent, the COVID-19 samples came from the United States, Italy and Spain. Nucleic acid was either cDNA or gDNA, and it came from T cells, B-cell-depleted T cells, or PBMCs.

In the original analysis: Reference gene primers were amplified, and this amplification served to estimate nucleated cell counts. Sequencing used immunoSEQ multiplex PCR; TCRdb keeps in-frame clones, though not all of them. D and trimming come from the DNA, and the V and J calls and clone size come from that table. The repertoire holds 150,000 or so clones, with approximately 91% as singletons. This clonotype originated in a man aged 50 or older with acute or convalescent COVID-19. Specimen: peripheral blood.

CDR3 sequence reads: CASSQDRTSGGINTQYF. For the CDR3, the DNA is TGTGCCAGCAGCCAAGATAGGACTAGCGGGGGTATAAATACGCAGTATTTT. The V call is TRBV4-2, the J call TRBJ2-3; 13 nucleotides agree with TRBD2. V lost 0 bases to trimming and J lost 7 bases; unmatched junction nucleotides: 7. The CDR3 spans 17 residues. CDR1 is LGHNA and CDR2 is YNFKEQ in the germline V gene.